This T cell receptor (beta chain) was sequenced during a study of blood T cells in healthy people across ages. Sample-barcoded 5' priming and a J-beta primer mix drove a second PCR of roughly 7 to 11 cycles. TCRdb ran MiXCR on the 5' RACE reads and lists one entry per CDR3 protein. The sample lists 630,000 or so distinct CDR3 sequences, 32% occurring once. Study conclusions and caveats: Per million T cells, the diversity of TCR beta decreased roughly linearly as age advanced.

Donors were systemically healthy Caucasian individuals from Russia aged roughly 6 to 95 years. Each donor supplied approximately 10 milliliters of peripheral blood. At least 7 million PBMCs were isolated per sample. In the case of this clonotype: Its antigen is currently unknown. It may be a read error: a sequence one base away is much more abundant. Because the CDR3 is missing its conserved closing phenylalanine or tryptophan, this is likely a read error.

Germline CDR1 LGHNA, CDR2 YNFKEQ. The CDR3 sequence is 16 residues long. The chain has TRBV4-2 and TRBJ2-4; possible D gene TRBD1, 5 bases. The closer fit of TRBJ2-5 to the DNA end suggests the J call may be wrong. Sequenced input: blood. The sequence came from a woman older than 75 in good health. For the CDR3, the DNA is TGTGCCAGCAGCCCGGACATGCGTGAGGCCCCAGAGACCCAGTACGTC. Its translation is CASSPDMREAPETQYV.